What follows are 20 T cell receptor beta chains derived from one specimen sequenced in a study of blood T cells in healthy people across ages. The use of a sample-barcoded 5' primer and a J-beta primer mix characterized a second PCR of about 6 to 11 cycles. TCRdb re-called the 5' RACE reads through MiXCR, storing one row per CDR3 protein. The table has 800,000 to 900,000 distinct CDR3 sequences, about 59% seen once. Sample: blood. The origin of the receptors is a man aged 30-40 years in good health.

The CDR3 DNA sequence: TGTGCCAGCACTGCCTCCGGGACAGGGGGCAGCGAACTGTTTTTT. Its protein product is CASTASGTGGSELFF. This chain connects TRBV6-5 to TRBJ1-4; TRBD1 matches at 12 bases. The V and J ends lost 7 bases and 12 bases, in that order; junction bases with no gene match: 12. This CDR3 region has 15 residues. CDR1 is MNHEY and CDR2 is SVGAGI in the germline V gene.

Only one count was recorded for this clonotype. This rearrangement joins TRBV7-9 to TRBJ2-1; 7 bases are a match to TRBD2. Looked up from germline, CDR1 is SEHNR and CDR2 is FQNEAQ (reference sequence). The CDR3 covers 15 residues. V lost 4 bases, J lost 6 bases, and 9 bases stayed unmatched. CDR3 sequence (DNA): TGTGCCAGCAGCTCTCTACTAGCGTCAGTCAATGAGCAGTTCTTC. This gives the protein CASSSLLASVNEQFF.

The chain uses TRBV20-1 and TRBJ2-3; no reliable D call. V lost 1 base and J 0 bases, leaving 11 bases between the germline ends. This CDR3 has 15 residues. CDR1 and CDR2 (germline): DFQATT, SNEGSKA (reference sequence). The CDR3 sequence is CSARVGAVSTDTQYF. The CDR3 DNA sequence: TGCAGTGCTAGAGTAGGAGCAGTCAGCACAGATACGCAGTATTTT.

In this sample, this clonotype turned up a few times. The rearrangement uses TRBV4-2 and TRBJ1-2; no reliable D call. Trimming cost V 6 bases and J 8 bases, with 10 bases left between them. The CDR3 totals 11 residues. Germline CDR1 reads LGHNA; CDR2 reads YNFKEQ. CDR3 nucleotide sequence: TGTGCCAGCAGGCTCAACTCGGGCTACACCTTC. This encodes CASRLNSGYTF.

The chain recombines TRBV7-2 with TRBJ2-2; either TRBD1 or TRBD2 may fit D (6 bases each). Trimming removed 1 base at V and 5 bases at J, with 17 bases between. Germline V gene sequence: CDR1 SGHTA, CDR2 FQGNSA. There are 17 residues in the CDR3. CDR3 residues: CASSLVGPGAGTGELFF. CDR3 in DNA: TGTGCCAGCAGCTTAGTAGGCCCGGGGGCAGGGACCGGGGAGCTGTTTTTT.

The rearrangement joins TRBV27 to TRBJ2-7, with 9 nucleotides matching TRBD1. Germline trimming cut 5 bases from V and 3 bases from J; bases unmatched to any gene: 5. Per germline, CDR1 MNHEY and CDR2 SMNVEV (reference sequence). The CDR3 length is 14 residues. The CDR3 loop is CASSHTGGYYEQYF. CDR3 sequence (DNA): TGTGCCAGCAGTCATACAGGGGGCTACTACGAGCAGTACTTC.

The CDR3 region is CSARALGGSYEQYF. The CDR3 DNA reads TGCAGTGCTAGGGCCCTGGGGGGCTCCTACGAGCAGTACTTC. The gene calls are TRBV20-1 and TRBJ2-4; perhaps TRBD2 as D (6 bases). Near its end, the DNA agrees better with TRBJ2-7, so the J call may be wrong. The CDR3 has 14 amino acids. Germline assignment: CDR1 DFQATT and CDR2 SNEGSKA (reference sequence).

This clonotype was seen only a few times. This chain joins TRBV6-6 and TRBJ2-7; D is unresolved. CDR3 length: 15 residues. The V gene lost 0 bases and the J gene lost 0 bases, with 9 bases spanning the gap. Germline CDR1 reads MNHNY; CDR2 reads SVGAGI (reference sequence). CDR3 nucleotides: TGTGCCAGCAGTTACTCGAGGTTTTCCTCCTACGAGCAGTACTTC. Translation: CASSYSRFSSYEQYF.

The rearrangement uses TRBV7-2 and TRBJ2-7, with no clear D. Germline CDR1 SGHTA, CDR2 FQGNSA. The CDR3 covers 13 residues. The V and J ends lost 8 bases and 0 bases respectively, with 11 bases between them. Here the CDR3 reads CASEVPSSYEQYF. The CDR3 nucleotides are TGTGCCAGCGAGGTACCGAGCTCCTACGAGCAGTACTTC.

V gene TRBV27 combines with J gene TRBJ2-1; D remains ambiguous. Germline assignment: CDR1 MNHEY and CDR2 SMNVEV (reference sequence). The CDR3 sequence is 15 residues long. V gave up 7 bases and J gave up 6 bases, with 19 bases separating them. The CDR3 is CASKLQAPSANEQFF. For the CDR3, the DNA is TGTGCCAGCAAACTCCAAGCCCCCTCTGCCAATGAGCAGTTCTTC.

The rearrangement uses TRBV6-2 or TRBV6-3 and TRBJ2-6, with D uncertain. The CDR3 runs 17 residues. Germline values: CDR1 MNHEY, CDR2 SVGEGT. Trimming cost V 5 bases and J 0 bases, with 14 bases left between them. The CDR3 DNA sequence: TGTGCCAGCAGTACCCAGACCCAAGGCTCTGGGGCCAACGTCCTGACTTTC. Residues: CASSTQTQGSGANVLTF.

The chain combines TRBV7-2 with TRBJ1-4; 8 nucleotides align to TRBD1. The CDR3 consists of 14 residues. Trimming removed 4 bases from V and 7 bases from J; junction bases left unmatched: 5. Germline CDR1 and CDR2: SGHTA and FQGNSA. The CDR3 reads CASSSRTGPEKLFF. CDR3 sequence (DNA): TGTGCCAGCAGCTCCCGGACAGGGCCTGAAAAACTGTTTTTT.

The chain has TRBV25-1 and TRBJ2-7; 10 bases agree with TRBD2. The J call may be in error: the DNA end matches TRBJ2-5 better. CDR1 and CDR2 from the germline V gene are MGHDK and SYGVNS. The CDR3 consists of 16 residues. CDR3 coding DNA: TGTGCCAGCAGTGAACCCAGCGGGGGGGCCGGAGAGACCCAGTACTTC. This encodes CASSEPSGGAGETQYF.

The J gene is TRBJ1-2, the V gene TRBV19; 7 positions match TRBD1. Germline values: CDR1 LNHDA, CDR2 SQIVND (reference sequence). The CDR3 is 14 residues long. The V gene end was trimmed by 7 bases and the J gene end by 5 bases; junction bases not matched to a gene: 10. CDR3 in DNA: TGTGCCAGTAAAGCGACAGGGATAGCTTATGGCTACACCTTC. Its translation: CASKATGIAYGYTF. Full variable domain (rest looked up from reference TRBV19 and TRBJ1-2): DGGITQSPKYLFRKEGQNVTLSCEQNLNHDAMYWYRQDPGQGLRLIYYSQIVNDFQKGDIAEGYSVSREKKESFPLTVTSAQKNPTAFYLCASKATGIAYGYTFGSGTRLTVV.

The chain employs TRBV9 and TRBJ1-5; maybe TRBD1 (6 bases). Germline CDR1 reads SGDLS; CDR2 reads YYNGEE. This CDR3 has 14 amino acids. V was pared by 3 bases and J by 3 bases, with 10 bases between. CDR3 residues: CASSAGQTNQPQHF. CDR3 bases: TGTGCCAGCAGCGCGGGACAAACCAATCAGCCCCAGCATTTT.

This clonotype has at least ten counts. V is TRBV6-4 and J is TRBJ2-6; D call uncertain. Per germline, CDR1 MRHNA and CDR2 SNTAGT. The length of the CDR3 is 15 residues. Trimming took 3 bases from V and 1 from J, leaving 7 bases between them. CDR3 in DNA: TGTGCCAGCAGTGAAGGCTGGTCTGGGGCCAACGTCCTGACTTTC. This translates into CASSEGWSGANVLTF.

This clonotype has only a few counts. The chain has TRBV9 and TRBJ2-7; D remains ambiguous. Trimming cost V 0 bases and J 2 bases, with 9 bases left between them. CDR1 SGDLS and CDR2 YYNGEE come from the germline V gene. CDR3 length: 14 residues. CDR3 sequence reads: CASSVGVKAYEQYF. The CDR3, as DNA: TGTGCCAGCAGCGTAGGTGTCAAAGCCTACGAGCAGTACTTC.

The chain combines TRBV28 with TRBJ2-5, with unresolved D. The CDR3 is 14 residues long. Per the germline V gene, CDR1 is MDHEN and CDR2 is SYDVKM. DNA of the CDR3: TGTACCGGTCGTAAGAGGTGCGGTGGGGAGACCCAGTACTTC. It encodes CTGRKRCGGETQYF.

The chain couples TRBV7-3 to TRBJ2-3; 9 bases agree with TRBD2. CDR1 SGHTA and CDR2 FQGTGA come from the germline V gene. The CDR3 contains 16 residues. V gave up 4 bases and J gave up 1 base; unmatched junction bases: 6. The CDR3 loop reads CASSSTIAGGTDTQYF. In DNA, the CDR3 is TGTGCCAGCAGCTCAACCATAGCGGGGGGCACAGATACGCAGTATTTT.

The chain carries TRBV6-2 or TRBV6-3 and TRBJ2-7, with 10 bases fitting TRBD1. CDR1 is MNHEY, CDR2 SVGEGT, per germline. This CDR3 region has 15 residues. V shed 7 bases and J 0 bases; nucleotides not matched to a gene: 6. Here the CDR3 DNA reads TGTGCCAGCACTGATGGGACAGGGGCCTCCTACGAGCAGTACTTC. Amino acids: CASTDGTGASYEQYF.